These 25 T cell receptor beta chains were all obtained from the same sample, sequenced in a study of preoperative IRX-2 immunotherapy in early breast cancer. Treatment specified: preoperative locoregional IRX-2 cytokine immunotherapy. Method: immunoSEQ multiplex PCR; TCRdb's copy keeps in-frame clones and lacks some. This table holds 40,000 or so clones, about 95% found once. This material consisted of tumor tissue, taken after IRX-2 immunotherapy. These receptors all come from a human donor with breast cancer.

Here the CDR3 DNA reads TGTGCCAGCAGTTGGGACAGGGATTCCTACGAGCAGTACTTC. Protein sequence: CASSWDRDSYEQYF. The chain employs TRBV6-5 and TRBJ2-7, with TRBD1 matching 9 bases. Trimming removed 4 bases from V and 1 base from J; junction bases left unmatched: 2. Per the germline V gene, CDR1 is MNHEY and CDR2 is SVGAGI. This CDR3 spans 14 amino acids.

The gene calls are TRBV7-9 and TRBJ1-1, with D tentatively TRBD1 (6 bases). Trimming removed 5 bases from V and 4 bases from J, with 20 bases in between. The germline gives CDR1 SEHNR, CDR2 FQNEAQ (reference sequence). There are 16 residues in the CDR3. The CDR3 coding sequence is TGTGCCAGCAGCGCGACAGGCTGGGGTTGGGGCACTGAAGCTTTCTTT. It codes for CASSATGWGWGTEAFF. The entire variable domain, with the rest obtained from reference TRBV7-9 and TRBJ1-1, is as follows: DTGVSQNPRHKITKRGQNVTFRCDPISEHNRLYWYRQTLGQGPEFLTYFQNEAQLEKSRLLSDRFSAERPKGSFSTLEIQRTEQGDSAMYLCASSATGWGWGTEAFFGQGTRLTVV.

This clone was observed a handful of times. The V gene is TRBV5-1, the J gene TRBJ2-5; 7 bases line up with TRBD1. V dropped 0 bases and J dropped 4; count of bases not matched to a gene: 0. The CDR3 is 13 amino acids. Germline lookup yields CDR1 SGHRS and CDR2 YFSETQ. This CDR3 is CASSLDRGETQYF. As DNA, the CDR3 is TGCGCCAGCAGCTTGGACAGGGGAGAGACCCAGTACTTC. The full variable domain, completed using reference TRBV5-1 and TRBJ2-5, is KAGVTQTPRYLIKTRGQQVTLSCSPISGHRSVSWYQQTPGQGLQFLFEYFSETQRNKGNFPGRFSGRQFSNSRSEMNVSTLELGDSALYLCASSLDRGETQYFGPGTRLLVL.

The genes are TRBV6-5 and TRBJ2-6; no definite D call. V was shortened by 2 bases and J by 0 bases, with 5 bases between the two germline ends. This CDR3 is built from 15 residues. Germline-derived CDR1 and CDR2 are MNHEY and SVGAGI. The CDR3 loop is CASSYALSGANVLTF. The CDR3 coding sequence is TGTGCCAGCAGTTACGCCCTCTCTGGGGCCAACGTCCTGACTTTC.

This clone was picked up a small number of times. V gene TRBV30 combines with J gene TRBJ2-7; D is unclear. Deletions cut 0 bases from V and 0 bases from J, with 9 bases between. This CDR3 is 14 amino acids long. Germline V lookup: CDR1 GTSNPN, CDR2 SVGIG (reference sequence). CDR3 in amino acids: CAWSVHSLSYEQYF. The CDR3 DNA reads TGTGCCTGGAGTGTACATAGCCTCTCCTACGAGCAGTACTTC.

This chain links TRBV7-9 with TRBJ1-2; a possible D gene is TRBD1 (5 bases). Trimming stripped 3 bases from V and 2 bases from J, with 16 bases between. CDR3 size: 16 residues. Germline V gene lookup returns CDR1 SEHNR and CDR2 FQNEAQ (reference sequence). The CDR3: CASSLSRVLLNYGYTF. The CDR3 coding sequence is TGTGCCAGCAGCTTGAGCAGGGTACTATTAAACTATGGCTACACCTTC.

The gene calls are TRBV27 and TRBJ1-1; D is possibly TRBD1 (5 bases). CDR1 and CDR2 from the germline V gene are MNHEY and SMNVEV (reference sequence). The CDR3 spans 15 residues. V lost 6 bases, J lost 1 base, and 15 bases lay in between. This chain's CDR3 is CASSLGRQSNTEAFF. The CDR3, as DNA: TGTGCCAGCAGCCTGGGCCGACAGTCGAACACTGAAGCTTTCTTT.

V is TRBV29-1 and J is TRBJ2-7; 7 nucleotides align to TRBD1. Germline CDR1 is SQVTM and CDR2 is ANQGSEA. CDR3 length equals 15 residues. V gave up 6 bases and J gave up 2 bases; unmatched junction bases: 13. In DNA, the CDR3 is TGCAGCGTGCGAGGGGTGGTAGGGGGCACCTACGAGCAGTACTTC. Residues: CSVRGVVGGTYEQYF.

The chain is built from TRBV30 and TRBJ1-4; D remains ambiguous. V was shortened by 1 base and J by 5 bases, with 14 bases between the two germline ends. Germline CDR1 and CDR2: GTSNPN and SVGIG (reference sequence). This CDR3 is 15 amino acids long. CDR3 loop: CAWSELGWENEKLFF. The CDR3 DNA reads TGTGCCTGGAGTGAGTTAGGGTGGGAGAATGAAAAACTGTTTTTT.

V is TRBV18 and J is TRBJ2-4; D is possibly TRBD2 (7 bases). The germline V and J ends were trimmed by 4 bases and 0 bases, with 16 bases remaining between them. The CDR3 is 17 amino acids. Per germline, CDR1 KGHSH and CDR2 LQKENI. CDR3 sequence: CASSLATGGVAKNIQYF. DNA of the CDR3: TGTGCCAGCTCACTGGCGACGGGGGGCGTAGCCAAAAACATTCAGTACTTC.

The CDR3 reads CASGGLANTGELFF. For the CDR3, the DNA is TGTGCCAGTGGCGGACTAGCGAACACCGGGGAGCTGTTTTTT. The chain combines TRBV19 with TRBJ2-2; 7 bases map to TRBD2. V dropped 8 bases and J dropped 0; count of bases not matched to a gene: 3. The CDR3 loop spans 14 amino acids. Germline-derived CDR1 and CDR2 are LNHDA and SQIVND (reference sequence).

The rearrangement links TRBV28 to TRBJ1-4; D call uncertain. Per the germline V gene, CDR1 is MDHEN and CDR2 is SYDVKM. V dropped 5 bases and J dropped 4 bases, with 20 bases sitting between them. The CDR3 is 17 amino acids. DNA of the CDR3: TGTGCCAGCAGTCCCCTACTATCAGGCAGCCTTAATGAAAAACTGTTTTTT. Translation: CASSPLLSGSLNEKLFF. The full variable domain, its missing parts supplied by reference TRBV28 and TRBJ1-4, is DVKVTQSSRYLVKRTGEKVFLECVQDMDHENMFWYRQDPGLGLRLIYFSYDVKMKEKGDIPEGYSVSREKKERFSLILESASTNQTSMYLCASSPLLSGSLNEKLFFGSGTQLSVL.

The CDR3 sequence is CASSLGGGVGETQYF. CDR3 nucleotides: TGCGCCAGCAGCTTGGGGGGAGGAGTCGGAGAGACCCAGTACTTC. The rearrangement links TRBV5-1 to TRBJ2-5, with D perhaps TRBD2 (6 bases). The length of the CDR3 is 15 residues. The ends were cut back, 0 bases at V and 4 bases at J, with 13 bases in the middle. Germline-derived CDR1 and CDR2 are SGHRS and YFSETQ.

This rearrangement joins TRBV5-8 to TRBJ1-5; 8 bases match TRBD1. The germline V gene encodes CDR1 SGHTS and CDR2 YDEGEE. The V gene end was trimmed by 5 bases and the J gene end by 4 bases; junction bases not matched to a gene: 8. The CDR3 contains 15 residues. Here the CDR3 DNA reads TGTGCCAGCAGTCTGCCGGGACAGGTAAATCAGCCCCAGCATTTT. Protein: CASSLPGQVNQPQHF.

The V gene is TRBV5-1, the J gene TRBJ2-1; perhaps TRBD2 as D (5 bases). This CDR3 has 16 residues. V lost 1 base, J lost 0 bases, and 11 bases lay in between. Germline CDR1 is SGHRS and CDR2 is YFSETQ. The CDR3 sequence: CASSLFGGLSYNEQFF. DNA for the CDR3: TGCGCCAGCAGCTTGTTTGGCGGGCTCTCCTACAATGAGCAGTTCTTC.

The chain joins TRBV5-6 to TRBJ2-5; the D gene could be TRBD1 or TRBD2 (6 bases each). The tail of the sequence fits TRBJ2-7 better, so the J call may be wrong. The CDR3 is 16 amino acids. Germline V gene lookup returns CDR1 SGHDT and CDR2 YYEEEE. The CDR3 sequence: CASSLDWGAVSYEQYF. The CDR3 region has the DNA TGTGCCAGCAGCTTGGACTGGGGGGCCGTCTCCTACGAGCAGTACTTC.

The rearrangement links TRBV18 to TRBJ2-7; tentatively, D is TRBD1 or TRBD2 (6 bases each). The CDR3 extends over 15 amino acids. Germline CDR1 KGHSH, CDR2 LQKENI. V was clipped by 5 bases and J by 0 bases, with 14 bases between them. The chain's CDR3 is CASSDSRGHSYEQYF. DNA of the CDR3: TGTGCCAGCTCAGATTCCCGGGGGCACTCCTACGAGCAGTACTTC.

This clone turned up a few times. The rearrangement joins TRBV27 to TRBJ2-1; D gene ambiguous. Looked up from germline, CDR1 is MNHEY and CDR2 is SMNVEV (reference sequence). Deletions cut 7 bases from V and 5 bases from J, with 21 bases between. The CDR3 spans 16 residues. CDR3 coding DNA: TGTGCCAGCATCCGGTTCGGGTCCAAGGGTAACAATGAGCAGTTCTTC. Amino acid sequence: CASIRFGSKGNNEQFF.

This clone was seen once. The chain joins TRBV2 to TRBJ1-2, with D possibly being TRBD1 (6 bases). Trimming removed 4 bases at V and 8 bases at J, with 17 bases between. The CDR3 has 14 residues. Germline V gene data show CDR1 as SNHLY and CDR2 as FYNNEI. For the CDR3, the DNA is TGTGCCAGCAGTGTGGGGGCCCCTTTCGTCGGCTACACCTTC. This codes for CASSVGAPFVGYTF.

This rearrangement joins TRBV4-1 to TRBJ2-3, with 14 bases that match TRBD2. V lost 6 bases, J lost 6 bases, and 5 bases stayed unmatched. CDR1 MGHRA and CDR2 YSYEKL come from the germline V gene. The CDR3 has 15 residues. The CDR3 DNA sequence: TGCGCCAGCAGGCCCGGACTAGCGGGAGGTGATACGCAGTATTTT. It codes for CASRPGLAGGDTQYF.

In its sample, this clone was seen a few times. V usage is TRBV30 and J usage is TRBJ1-2, with D possibly matching TRBD1 (6 bases). Between the trimmed V and J ends, which lost 5 bases and 7 bases, there was a span of 11 bases. Germline V lookup: CDR1 GTSNPN, CDR2 SVGIG (reference sequence). The CDR3 is made up of 11 amino acids. CDR3 sequence: CAWAPRGGYTF. The CDR3 nucleotides are TGTGCCTGGGCTCCCAGGGGTGGCTACACCTTC.

The chain combines TRBV6-1 with TRBJ2-3; a possible D gene is TRBD1 (5 bases). The ends were cut back, 2 bases at V and 10 bases at J, with 19 bases in the middle. CDR3 length: 15 amino acids. Germline CDR1 and CDR2: MNHNS and SASEGT. The CDR3 sequence: CASSESRVGFISQYF. In DNA form, the CDR3 reads TGTGCCAGCAGTGAAAGCAGGGTCGGTTTTATTTCGCAGTATTTT.

The chain recombines TRBV4-3 with TRBJ1-6, with 8 nucleotides matching TRBD1. The CDR3 is made up of 16 amino acids. Germline trimming cut 4 bases from V and 6 bases from J; bases unmatched to any gene: 8. Germline assignment: CDR1 LGHNA and CDR2 YSLEER. The CDR3, as DNA: TGCGCCAGCAGCCCGCGGACAGGGAGGGTTAATTCACCCCTCCACTTT. It yields the protein CASSPRTGRVNSPLHF.

This clone was seen more than once but under ten times. This chain joins TRBV20-1 and TRBJ1-2, with D unclear. The CDR3 contains 9 residues. CDR1 is DFQATT and CDR2 is SNEGSKA in the germline V gene (reference sequence). The V gene lost 5 bases and the J gene lost 5 bases, with 3 bases spanning the gap. CDR3 nucleotide sequence: TGCAGTGCTCGTTATGGCTACACCTTC. Encoded protein: CSARYGYTF.

The rearrangement links TRBV19 to TRBJ1-2, with TRBD1 matching over 8 bases. The CDR3 contains 15 residues. After removal of 5 bases from V and 2 bases from J, the junction contained 7 bases not matched to a gene. Germline-derived CDR1 and CDR2 are LNHDA and SQIVND (reference sequence). The CDR3 here is CASSQRQGTNYGYTF. In DNA form, the CDR3 reads TGTGCCAGTAGTCAAAGACAGGGGACAAACTATGGCTACACCTTC.